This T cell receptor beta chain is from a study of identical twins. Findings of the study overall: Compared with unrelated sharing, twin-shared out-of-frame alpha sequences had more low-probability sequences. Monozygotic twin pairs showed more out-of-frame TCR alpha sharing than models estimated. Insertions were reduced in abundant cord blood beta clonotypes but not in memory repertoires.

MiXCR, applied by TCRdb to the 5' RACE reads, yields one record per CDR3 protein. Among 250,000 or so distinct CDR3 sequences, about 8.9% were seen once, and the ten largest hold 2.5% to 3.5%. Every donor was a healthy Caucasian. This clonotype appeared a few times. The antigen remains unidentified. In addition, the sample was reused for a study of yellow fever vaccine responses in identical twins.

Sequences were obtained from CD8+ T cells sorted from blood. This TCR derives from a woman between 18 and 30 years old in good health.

CDR3 sequence reads: CAISESTKRGLNTEAFF. CDR3 sequence (DNA): TGTGCCATCAGTGAGTCGACAAAAAGGGGCTTGAACACTGAAGCTTTCTTT. The genes are TRBV10-3 and TRBJ1-1; D perhaps matches TRBD1 (5 bases). Germline V gives CDR1 ENHRY, CDR2 SYGVKD. CDR3 size: 17 residues. The germline V and J ends were trimmed by 0 bases and 0 bases, with 14 bases remaining between them.